A single sample gave rise to the 11 T cell receptor beta chains below, sequenced in a study of T cells after yellow fever vaccination. TCRdb re-analysed the 5' RACE reads in MiXCR, keeping a single row per CDR3 protein. The sample includes around 310,000 distinct CDR3 sequences, roughly 4.3% seen only once; the top ten take around 24%. The sequencing used PBMCs, collected 5 days after the yellow fever booster vaccination. These receptors were collected from a man younger than 35 who received the YFV17D yellow fever vaccine.

The V gene is TRBV15, the J gene TRBJ1-4, with D unresolved. V lost 0 bases and J lost 0, with 5 bases in between. This CDR3 has 15 residues. Germline CDR1 is LNHNV and CDR2 is YYDKDF (reference sequence). As DNA, the CDR3 is TGTGCCACCAGCAGAGAGGGGACAACTAATGAAAAACTGTTTTTT. Its protein is CATSREGTTNEKLFF. Based on the CDR3 plus reference TRBV15 and TRBJ1-4, the full variable domain is DAMVIQNPRYQVTQFGKPVTLSCSQTLNHNVMYWYQQKSSQAPKLLFHYYDKDFNNEADTPDNFQSRRPNTSFCFLDIRSPGLGDTAMYLCATSREGTTNEKLFFGSGTQLSVL.

The chain has TRBV27 and TRBJ1-2; the match to TRBD1 covers 7 bases. The V gene end was trimmed by 7 bases and the J gene end by 9 bases; junction bases not matched to a gene: 8. Germline V gene lookup returns CDR1 MNHEY and CDR2 SMNVEV (reference sequence). CDR3 length: 12 amino acids. This CDR3 is CASTGDRARYTF. Here the CDR3 DNA reads TGTGCCAGCACTGGAGACAGGGCGCGCTACACCTTC.

V gene TRBV6-5 combines with J gene TRBJ1-6; the D is unclear. V lost 0 bases to trimming and J lost 7 bases, with 13 bases between them. CDR3 length equals 16 residues. CDR1 and CDR2 from the germline V gene are MNHEY and SVGAGI. The CDR3 region is CASSYSAALENSPLHF. Written as DNA, the CDR3 is TGTGCCAGCAGTTACTCGGCAGCCTTAGAGAATTCACCCCTCCACTTT.

This clonotype was detected many times. The chain combines TRBV25-1 with TRBJ1-2, with 9 bases fitting TRBD1. The V gene's germline CDR1 is MGHDK and CDR2 SYGVNS. The CDR3 has 15 residues. V gave up 6 bases and J gave up 2 bases; unmatched junction bases: 7. The CDR3 loop is CASRRTGARNYGYTF. CDR3 coding DNA: TGTGCCAGCAGGAGGACAGGGGCGAGGAACTATGGCTACACCTTC.

In this sample, this clonotype turned up many times. The V and J genes are TRBV6-4 and TRBJ2-1, with D maybe TRBD2 (5 bases). The CDR3 runs 13 residues. V lost 8 bases and J 2 bases, leaving 10 bases between the germline ends. Germline loops: CDR1 MRHNA, CDR2 SNTAGT. The CDR3 DNA sequence: TGTGCCAGCTCGACTAACCCCTACAATGAGCAGTTCTTC. Residues: CASSTNPYNEQFF.

This clonotype was detected a few times. The chain has TRBV6-2 or TRBV6-3 and TRBJ2-3; D remains ambiguous. Trimming removed 5 bases from V and 3 bases from J, with 15 bases in between. The CDR3 is made up of 15 amino acids. Germline lookup yields CDR1 MNHEY and CDR2 SVGEGT. In DNA form, the CDR3 reads TGTGCCAGCAGTATCCTGACCGGCGGAACAGATACGCAGTATTTT. Translating gives CASSILTGGTDTQYF.

This clonotype was observed at least ten times. V is TRBV24-1 and J is TRBJ2-1; the D gene could be TRBD1 or TRBD2 (6 bases each). The ends were cut back, 6 bases at V and 6 bases at J, with 17 bases in the middle. Germline V lookup: CDR1 KGHDR, CDR2 SFDVKD. This CDR3 contains 15 residues. CDR3 loop: CATSPTGASSNEQFF. CDR3 bases: TGTGCCACCAGTCCCACGGGGGCCTCTAGCAATGAGCAGTTCTTC.

This clonotype was observed a handful of times. The chain uses TRBV12-3 or TRBV12-4 and TRBJ1-6; weak D call: TRBD1 (5 bases). The CDR3 has 11 residues. Trimming pared 7 bases from V and 12 bases from J, leaving 10 bases between. The CDR3 loop is CASTPGGPLHF. Written as DNA, the CDR3 is TGTGCCAGCACCCCTGGGGGACCCCTCCACTTT.

The chain links TRBV4-2 to TRBJ1-3, with D unclear. Deletions cut 0 bases from V and 1 base from J, with 13 bases between. CDR1 is LGHNA and CDR2 is YNFKEQ in the germline V gene. The CDR3 consists of 17 residues. CDR3 sequence (DNA): TGTGCCAGCAGCCAAGAGAATGGTGCGGGTTCTGGAAACACCATATATTTT. It yields the protein CASSQENGAGSGNTIYF.

This clonotype occurred many times. CDR3 amino acids: CASSRQGAYNEQFF. The CDR3 region has the DNA TGCGCCAGCAGCAGACAGGGGGCTTACAATGAGCAGTTCTTC. V gene TRBV5-1 combines with J gene TRBJ2-1, with 10 bases that match TRBD1. Germline CDR1 is SGHRS and CDR2 is YFSETQ. The CDR3 consists of 14 residues. V lost 4 bases and J lost 4; bases outside the gene matches: 2. The full variable domain, completed using reference TRBV5-1 and TRBJ2-1, is KAGVTQTPRYLIKTRGQQVTLSCSPISGHRSVSWYQQTPGQGLQFLFEYFSETQRNKGNFPGRFSGRQFSNSRSEMNVSTLELGDSALYLCASSRQGAYNEQFFGPGTRLTVL.

This clonotype was counted a few times. V usage is TRBV20-1 and J usage is TRBJ2-7; 7 bases agree with TRBD1. Germline CDR1 reads DFQATT; CDR2 reads SNEGSKA (reference sequence). J lost 4 bases, V lost 3 bases, and 9 bases had no gene match. The CDR3 covers 14 residues. CDR3 coding DNA: TGCAGTGCTAGTGTAGGGGGCCATTTTTACGAGCAGTACGTC. Amino acids: CSASVGGHFYEQYV.